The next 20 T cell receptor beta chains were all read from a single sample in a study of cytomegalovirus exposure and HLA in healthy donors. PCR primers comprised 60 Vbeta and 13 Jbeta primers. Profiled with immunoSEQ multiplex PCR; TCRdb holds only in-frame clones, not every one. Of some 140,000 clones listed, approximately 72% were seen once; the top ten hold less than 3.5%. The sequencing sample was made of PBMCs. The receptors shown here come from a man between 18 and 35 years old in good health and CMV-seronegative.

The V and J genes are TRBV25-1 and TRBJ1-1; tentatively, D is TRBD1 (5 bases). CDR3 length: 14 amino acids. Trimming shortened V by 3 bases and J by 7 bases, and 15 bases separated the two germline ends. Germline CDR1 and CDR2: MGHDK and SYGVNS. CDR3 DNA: TGTGCCAGCAGTGAGGGGAAACGGGGGAATGAAGCTTTCTTT. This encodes CASSEGKRGNEAFF.

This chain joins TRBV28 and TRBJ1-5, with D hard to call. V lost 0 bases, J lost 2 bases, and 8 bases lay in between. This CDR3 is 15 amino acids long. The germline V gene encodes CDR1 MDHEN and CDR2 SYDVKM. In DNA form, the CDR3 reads TGTGCCAGCAGTTTATGGGAGGGAGGCAATCAGCCCCAGCATTTT. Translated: CASSLWEGGNQPQHF.

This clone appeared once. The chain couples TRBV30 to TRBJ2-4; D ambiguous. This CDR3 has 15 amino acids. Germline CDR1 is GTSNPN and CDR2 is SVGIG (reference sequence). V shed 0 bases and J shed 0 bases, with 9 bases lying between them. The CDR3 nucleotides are TGTGCCTGGAGTGTTGACACTCTAGCCAAAAACATTCAGTACTTC. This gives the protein CAWSVDTLAKNIQYF.

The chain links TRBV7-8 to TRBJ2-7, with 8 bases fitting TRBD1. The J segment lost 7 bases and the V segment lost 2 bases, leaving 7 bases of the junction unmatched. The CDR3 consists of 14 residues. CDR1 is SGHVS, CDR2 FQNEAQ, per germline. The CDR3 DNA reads TGTGCCAGCAGCTTAACGCAGGGGGCTGAAGAGCAGTACGTC. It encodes CASSLTQGAEEQYV.

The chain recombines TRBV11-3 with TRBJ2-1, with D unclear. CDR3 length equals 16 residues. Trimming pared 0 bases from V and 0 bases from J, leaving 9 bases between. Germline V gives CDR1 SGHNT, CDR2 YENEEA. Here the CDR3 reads CASSLDGTHSYNEQFF. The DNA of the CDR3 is TGTGCCAGCAGCTTAGATGGTACTCACTCCTACAATGAGCAGTTCTTC.

CDR3 nucleotide sequence: TGTGCCAGCAGGGGGACTAGCGGGGGATACAATGAGCAGTTCTTC. It encodes CASRGTSGGYNEQFF. V gene TRBV2 combines with J gene TRBJ2-1; 14 bases are shared with TRBD2. The CDR3 is 15 residues long. The ends lost 6 bases at V and 4 bases at J; junction bases unmatched: 2. The V gene's germline CDR1 is SNHLY and CDR2 FYNNEI.

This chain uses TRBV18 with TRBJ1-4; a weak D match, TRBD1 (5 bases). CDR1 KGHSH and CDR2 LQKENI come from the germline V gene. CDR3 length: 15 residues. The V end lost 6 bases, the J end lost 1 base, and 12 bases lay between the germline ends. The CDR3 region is CASSPQGLTNEKLFF. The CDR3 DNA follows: TGTGCCAGCTCGCCTCAGGGCCTAACTAATGAAAAACTGTTTTTT.

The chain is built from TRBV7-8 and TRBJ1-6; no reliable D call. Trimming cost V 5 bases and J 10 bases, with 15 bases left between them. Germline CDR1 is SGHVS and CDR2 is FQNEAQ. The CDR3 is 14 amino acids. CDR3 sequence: CASSLSSPGSPLHF. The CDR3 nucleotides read TGTGCCAGCAGCCTGAGTTCACCAGGATCACCCCTCCACTTT.

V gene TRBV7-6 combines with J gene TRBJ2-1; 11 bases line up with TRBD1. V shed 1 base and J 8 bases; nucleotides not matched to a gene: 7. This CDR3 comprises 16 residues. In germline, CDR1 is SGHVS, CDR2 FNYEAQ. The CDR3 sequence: CASSLVGTGGVYEQFF. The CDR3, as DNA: TGTGCCAGCAGCTTAGTCGGGACAGGGGGAGTCTATGAGCAGTTCTTC.

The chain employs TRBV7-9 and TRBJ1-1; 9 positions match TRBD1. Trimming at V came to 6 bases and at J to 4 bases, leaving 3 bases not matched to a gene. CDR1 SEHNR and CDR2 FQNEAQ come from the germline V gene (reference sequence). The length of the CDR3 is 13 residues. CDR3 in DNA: TGTGCCAGCAGACAGGGGGCCTCCACTGAAGCTTTCTTT. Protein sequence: CASRQGASTEAFF.

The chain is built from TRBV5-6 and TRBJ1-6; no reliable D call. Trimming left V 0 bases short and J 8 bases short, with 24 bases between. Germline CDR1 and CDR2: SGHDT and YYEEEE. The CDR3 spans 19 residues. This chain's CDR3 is CASSLALLTGHGFDSPLHF. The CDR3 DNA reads TGTGCCAGCAGCTTGGCCCTACTGACGGGTCATGGCTTCGATTCACCCCTCCACTTT.

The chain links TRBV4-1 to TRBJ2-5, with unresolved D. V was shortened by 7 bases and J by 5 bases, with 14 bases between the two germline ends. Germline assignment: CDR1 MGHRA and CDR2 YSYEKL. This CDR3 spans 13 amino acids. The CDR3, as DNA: TGCGCCAGCACCTCGTCCTCACAGGAGACCCAGTACTTC. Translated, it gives CASTSSSQETQYF.

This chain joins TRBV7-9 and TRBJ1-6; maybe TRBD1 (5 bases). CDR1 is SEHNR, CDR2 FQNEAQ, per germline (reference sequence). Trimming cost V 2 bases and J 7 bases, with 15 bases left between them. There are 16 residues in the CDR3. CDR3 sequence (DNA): TGTGCCAGCAGCTTACTCGGTCGGCAGGGAAATTCACCCCTCCACTTT. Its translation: CASSLLGRQGNSPLHF.

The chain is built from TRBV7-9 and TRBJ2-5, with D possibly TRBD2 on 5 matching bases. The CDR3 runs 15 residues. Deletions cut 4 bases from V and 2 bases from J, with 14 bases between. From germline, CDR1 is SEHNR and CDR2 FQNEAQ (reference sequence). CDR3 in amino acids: CASSSRGLLQETQYF. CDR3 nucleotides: TGTGCCAGCAGCTCACGAGGACTCTTACAAGAGACCCAGTACTTC.

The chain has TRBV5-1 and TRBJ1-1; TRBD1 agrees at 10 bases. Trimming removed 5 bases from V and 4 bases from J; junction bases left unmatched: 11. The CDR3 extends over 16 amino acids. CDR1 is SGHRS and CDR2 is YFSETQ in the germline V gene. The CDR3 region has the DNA TGCGCCAGCAGTCTGACAGGGGGCGGCAGGGGCACTGAAGCTTTCTTT. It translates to CASSLTGGGRGTEAFF.

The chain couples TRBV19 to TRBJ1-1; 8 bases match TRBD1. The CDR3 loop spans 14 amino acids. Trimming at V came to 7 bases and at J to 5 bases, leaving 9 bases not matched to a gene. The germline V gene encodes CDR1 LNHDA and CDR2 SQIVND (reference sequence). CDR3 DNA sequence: TGTGCCAGTACCTCACAGGGGGGAGGGACTGAAGCTTTCTTT. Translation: CASTSQGGGTEAFF.

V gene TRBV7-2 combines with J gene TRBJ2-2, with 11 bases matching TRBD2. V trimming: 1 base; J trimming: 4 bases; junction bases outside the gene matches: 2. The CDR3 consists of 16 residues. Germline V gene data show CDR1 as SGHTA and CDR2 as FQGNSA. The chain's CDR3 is CASSLVGTSGTGELFF. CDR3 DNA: TGTGCCAGCAGCTTAGTTGGGACTAGCGGCACCGGGGAGCTGTTTTTT. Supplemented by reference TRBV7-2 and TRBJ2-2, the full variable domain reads GAGVSQSPSNKVTEKGKDVELRCDPISGHTALYWYRQSLGQGLEFLIYFQGNSAPDKSGLPSDRFSAERTGGSVSTLTIQRTQQEDSAVYLCASSLVGTSGTGELFFGEGSRLTVL.

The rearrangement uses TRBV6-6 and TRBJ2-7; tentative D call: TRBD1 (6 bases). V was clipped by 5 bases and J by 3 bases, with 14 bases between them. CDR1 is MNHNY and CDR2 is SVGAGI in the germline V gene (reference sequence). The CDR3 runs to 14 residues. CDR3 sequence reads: CASSLGDTYYEQYF. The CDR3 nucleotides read TGTGCCAGCAGTCTAGGGGACACCTACTACGAGCAGTACTTC.

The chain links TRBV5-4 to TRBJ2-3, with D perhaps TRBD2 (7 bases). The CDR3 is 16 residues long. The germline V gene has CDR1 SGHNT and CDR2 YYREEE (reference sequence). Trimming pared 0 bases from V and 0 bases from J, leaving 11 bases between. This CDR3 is CASSLVAGASTDTQYF. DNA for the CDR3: TGTGCCAGCAGCTTGGTGGCGGGGGCAAGCACAGATACGCAGTATTTT.

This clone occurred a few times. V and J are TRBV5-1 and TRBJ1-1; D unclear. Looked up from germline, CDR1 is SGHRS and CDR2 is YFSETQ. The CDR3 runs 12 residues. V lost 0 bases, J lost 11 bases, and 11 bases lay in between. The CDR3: CASSLGTGGAFF. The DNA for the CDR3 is TGCGCCAGCAGCTTGGGCACGGGTGGGGCTTTCTTT.